Described below is a single TCR beta chain sequence and its context. Antigen specificity is unknown. The CDR3 is 16 amino acids. V shed 6 bases and J 5 bases; nucleotides not matched to a gene: 8. From germline, CDR1 is SQVTM and CDR2 ANQGSEA. During its preparation, the TCRbeta library received unique molecular identifiers. TCRdb re-derived calls from the PCR reads in MiXCR, one entry per CDR3 protein. The sample contains about 250,000 distinct CDR3 sequences, roughly a quarter of which appear only once. This sample is part of a study of T-cell reconstitution after alpha-beta-depleted transplantation in children. Study-level points and caveats: When one year had passed after transplant, most T-cell counts and diversity came from newly produced T cells. Some patients' high day-60 TCRbeta diversity was traced to surviving recipient T cells and thymic progenitors. In patients about two months after transplant, alpha-beta T cells reportedly arose from several hundred expanded graft clones.

V is TRBV29-1 and J is TRBJ2-3, with 16 bases lining up with TRBD2. This clonotype was obtained from a female patient aged 2-15 years who had a stem cell transplant for congenital amegakaryocytic thrombocytopenia, so the T cells may come from the graft donor. The sequences come from PBMCs, mostly from graft donor cells, collected 360 days after TCRalphabeta/CD19-depleted stem cell transplant. This chain's CDR3 is CSVPRGLAGGVDTQYF. The CDR3 coding sequence is TGCAGCGTCCCGCGGGGACTAGCGGGAGGGGTAGATACGCAGTATTTT.